This T cell receptor beta chain comes out of a study of T cells in Graves' hyperthyroidism and ophthalmopathy. Across the study: Peripheral blood sampling occurred at initial diagnosis, before any treatment.

This clonotype was detected only a few times. Its target is unknown. Exclusion followed for patients with uncontrolled infection, other autoimmune disease, pregnancy or lactation. Using RNA transcripts as the source, TCR beta CDR3 regions were amplified. The primer set for the first-round RT-PCR of the TCR CDR3 was HTBI. From the multiplex PCR reads, TCRdb called clonotypes with MiXCR, one entry per CDR3 protein. The table records a few hundred thousand distinct CDR3 sequences, approximately 14% of them present only once. The CDR3 is made up of 15 amino acids. Germline V gives CDR1 SGDLS, CDR2 YYNGEE. The V end was cut by 4 bases, the J end by 4 bases, with 18 bases between. Study-level results: Ophthalmopathy stood apart from stable hyperthyroidism in a 13 V-J model. Within blood appeared most thyroid clonotypes that had expanded above 0.001.

The sequenced sample consisted of blood. The gene calls are TRBV9 and TRBJ2-7; tentatively, D is TRBD1 (7 bases). The TCR sequence derives from a woman between 18 and 29 years old with Graves' hyperthyroidism that later progressed to Graves' ophthalmopathy. CDR3 DNA: TGTGCCAGCAGCCTAGGGGGGACAGACATATACGAGCAGTACTTC. This gives the protein CASSLGGTDIYEQYF.